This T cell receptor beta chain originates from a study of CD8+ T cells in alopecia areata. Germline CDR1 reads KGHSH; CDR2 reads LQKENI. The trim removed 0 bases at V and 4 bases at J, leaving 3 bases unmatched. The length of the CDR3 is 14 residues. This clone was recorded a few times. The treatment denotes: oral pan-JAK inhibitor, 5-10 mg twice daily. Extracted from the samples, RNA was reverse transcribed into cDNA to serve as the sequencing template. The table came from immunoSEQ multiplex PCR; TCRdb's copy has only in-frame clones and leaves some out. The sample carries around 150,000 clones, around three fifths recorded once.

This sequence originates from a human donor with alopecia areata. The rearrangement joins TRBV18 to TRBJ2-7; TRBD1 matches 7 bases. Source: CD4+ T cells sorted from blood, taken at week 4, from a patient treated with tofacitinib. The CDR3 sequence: CASSPPTGEYEQYF. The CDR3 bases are TGTGCCAGCTCACCACCCACAGGGGAGTACGAGCAGTACTTC.